This TCR beta chain was profiled in a study of blood T cell repertoires in COVID-19 (dated by TCRdb to 2018 to 2021). Concerning the study at large: Samples covering the acute and convalescent phases of COVID-19 were provided by collaborators in the United States, Italy and Spain. The prospective study material was composed of cDNA or gDNA derived from T cells, B-cell-depleted T cells, or PBMCs. Subjects who had been exposed to COVID-19, were actively infected with it, or had recovered from it provided the deeply sampled blood TCRbeta repertoires that made up the dataset. A freely available public database, intended as a resource for researchers studying the immune response to SARS-CoV-2, is where the repertoires were released. The samples were drawn from two sources: the first 160 participants of the ongoing ImmuneRACE study, and 1,000 to 1,500 subjects contributed by 6 global collaborators. The sample metadata nearly always contained a de-identified subject ID, COVID-19 status, age in years and sex. Where HLA class I and class II types were available, the types were taken from metadata supplied by the sample provider, not from assay-based typing.

To note about this clone: Its antigen remains undetermined. Base qualities were left out, and no much larger clone turns up one base away.

TCRbeta CDR3 regions were amplified from genomic DNA using the immunoSEQ Assay, a bias-controlled multiplex PCR. From the authors' description of their analysis: The number of nucleated cells in each sample was estimated by amplification of reference gene primers within the assay. Sequence reads were collapsed and filtered to measure the absolute abundance of every unique TCRbeta CDR3 rearrangement. For each sample, productive Simpson clonality was calculated as the square root of Simpson's diversity index across productive rearrangements. The table comes from immuneACCESS by way of TCRdb, which keeps in-frame sequences with V and J called. Part of the clones is missing from these tables; in studies checked, under half for an unresolved V gene and the rest for unknown reasons. V and J calls and clone size are those listed in that table; D and trimming were worked out from the DNA. This sample gives 100,000 or so clones in total; around nine tenths of them show up just once. Around 3.9% of the sample belongs to the ten largest clones.

The collaborating institutions used their own protocols to collect whole blood in K2EDTA tubes. For TCRbeta analysis, collaborators shipped samples as frozen whole blood, isolated PBMCs, or DNA extracted from either of those sample types. What the work shows at the level of the full study, not this receptor alone: The amount of clinical and demographic metadata varied by source and participant and was provided uncurated.

V is cut by 4 bases and J by 1 base, and the space between the germline ends is 14 bases. For CDR1 and CDR2, the germline V gene (reference sequence) lists SGHNT and YYREEE. There are 15 amino acids in the CDR3, from cysteine to phenylalanine inclusive. Only CDR3 DNA remains: 45 bases, in frame from the first base. The chain is encoded by TRBV5-4 joined to TRBJ1-1; the D segment cannot be called with confidence. The sample was peripheral blood. The receptor was isolated from a woman aged 50 to 65 in a cohort sampled during active COVID-19. The CDR3 protein: CASSREFVSNTEAFF. The DNA sequence follows: TGTGCCAGCAGCCGGGAGTTCGTATCGAACACTGAAGCTTTCTTT.